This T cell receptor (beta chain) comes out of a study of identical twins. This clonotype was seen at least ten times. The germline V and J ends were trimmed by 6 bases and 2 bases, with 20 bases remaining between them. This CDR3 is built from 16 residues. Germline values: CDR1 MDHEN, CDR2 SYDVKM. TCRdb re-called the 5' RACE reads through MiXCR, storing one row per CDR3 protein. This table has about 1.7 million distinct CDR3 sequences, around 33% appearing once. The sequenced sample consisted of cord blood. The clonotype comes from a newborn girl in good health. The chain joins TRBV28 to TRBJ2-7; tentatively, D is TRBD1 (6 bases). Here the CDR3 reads CASRGVGHRDTYEQYF. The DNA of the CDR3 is TGTGCCAGCAGGGGTGTGGGCCACCGGGACACCTACGAGCAGTACTTC. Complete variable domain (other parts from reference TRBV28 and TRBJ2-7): DVKVTQSSRYLVKRTGEKVFLECVQDMDHENMFWYRQDPGLGLRLIYFSYDVKMKEKGDIPEGYSVSREKKERFSLILESASTNQTSMYLCASRGVGHRDTYEQYFGPGTRLTVT.